Presented here are 22 T cell receptor beta chains from one specimen sequenced in a study of T cell responses to AZD1222 COVID-19 vaccine (dated by TCRdb to about 2021). Libraries were prepared through the immunoSEQ multiplex PCR assay. Here the immuneACCESS table is served through TCRdb, limited to in-frame sequences with V and J called. Missing clones are a known gap in these copies; in checked studies unresolved V genes cover under half, and the rest lacks a known reason. Recorded for this sample are just over 65,000 clones; over 75% of them occurred a single time. Clones ranked in the top ten supply 17% of the sample. The label giving this sample's time point can be read as: baseline before first vaccination. This sample comprised peripheral blood, obtained on day 0 of AZD1222 vaccination. All receptors come from an adult in good health.

The chain recombines TRBV11-3 with TRBJ1-2; 7 bases fit TRBD1. CDR3 length: 15 amino acids. Trimming took 4 bases from V and 2 from J; bases not matched to a gene: 7. The germline V gene has CDR1 SGHNT and CDR2 YENEEA. The CDR3 loop reads CASSSPGTANYGYTF. The CDR3 DNA follows: TGTGCCAGCAGCTCACCCGGGACAGCAAACTATGGCTACACCTTC.

This clone showed up just a few times. The V call is TRBV7-2, the J call TRBJ2-7; 7 bases fit TRBD1. The CDR3 is 15 amino acids. From germline, CDR1 is SGHTA and CDR2 FQGNSA. Trimming at V came to 5 bases and at J to 2 bases, leaving 9 bases not matched to a gene. The CDR3 loop reads CASSQHGTATYEQYF. CDR3 nucleotide sequence: TGTGCCAGCAGCCAGCACGGGACAGCGACCTACGAGCAGTACTTC. Combining the CDR3 with reference TRBV7-2 and TRBJ2-7 gives the whole variable domain GAGVSQSPSNKVTEKGKDVELRCDPISGHTALYWYRQSLGQGLEFLIYFQGNSAPDKSGLPSDRFSAERTGGSVSTLTIQRTQQEDSAVYLCASSQHGTATYEQYFGPGTRLTVT.

This rearrangement joins TRBV28 to TRBJ2-3, with unresolved D. The CDR3 is 16 residues long. CDR1 is MDHEN, CDR2 SYDVKM, per germline. The V end was cut by 5 bases, the J end by 2 bases, with 17 bases between. The DNA for the CDR3 is TGTGCCAGCAGTCTTCCGGGCCGTCGGACCACAGATACGCAGTATTTT. This codes for CASSLPGRRTTDTQYF.

This clone was seen just once. The rearrangement joins TRBV10-3 to TRBJ2-3; 9 bases are shared with TRBD1. J gave up 9 bases and V 0 bases, and 4 bases lay outside the gene matches. The length of the CDR3 is 14 residues. Germline CDR1 and CDR2: ENHRY and SYGVKD. The CDR3 nucleotides read TGTGCCATCAGTGAGTCAGGGACAGGGCTCACGCAGTATTTT. It yields the protein CAISESGTGLTQYF.

The genes are TRBV2 and TRBJ2-1; possible D gene TRBD2, 6 bases. V gave up 4 bases and J gave up 6 bases, with 13 bases separating them. The CDR3 is made up of 14 amino acids. Germline V gene data show CDR1 as SNHLY and CDR2 as FYNNEI. In DNA, the CDR3 is TGTGCCAGCAGTGTTTCTAGCGCAGGCAATGAGCAGTTCTTC. Encoded protein: CASSVSSAGNEQFF.

Notes on this clone: This sample includes further DNA sequences coding for the same CDR3. The V gene is TRBV6-4, the J gene TRBJ2-6, with unresolved D. The CDR3 is 15 amino acids. V shed 0 bases and J shed 4 bases, with 7 bases lying between them. CDR1 and CDR2 (germline): MRHNA, SNTAGT. Written as DNA, the CDR3 is TGTGCCAGCAGTGACTCTAGTTCAGGGGCCAACGTCCTGACTTTC. It codes for CASSDSSSGANVLTF.

V is TRBV7-2 and J is TRBJ1-1; possible D gene TRBD1, 5 bases. Germline-derived CDR1 and CDR2 are SGHTA and FQGNSA. This CDR3 is built from 13 residues. V was clipped by 5 bases and J by 7 bases, with 14 bases between them. The CDR3 protein is CASSPSSGGEAFF. The DNA for the CDR3 is TGTGCCAGCAGCCCCTCATCGGGGGGTGAAGCTTTCTTT.

The genes are TRBV6-5 and TRBJ2-3; perhaps TRBD1 as D (5 bases). CDR3 length equals 13 residues. The germline V gene encodes CDR1 MNHEY and CDR2 SVGAGI. The V and J ends lost 9 bases and 2 bases respectively, with 12 bases between them. This chain's CDR3 is CASRVGVTDTQYF. The CDR3 region has the DNA TGTGCCAGTAGGGTAGGGGTCACAGATACGCAGTATTTT.

This clone came up once. J is TRBJ1-1 and V is TRBV11-3; D possibly corresponds to TRBD1 (5 bases). Germline V gene data show CDR1 as SGHNT and CDR2 as YENEEA. The V end lost 1 base, the J end lost 1 base, and 13 bases lay between the germline ends. CDR3 length: 16 residues. CDR3 nucleotide sequence: TGTGCCAGCAGCTTAGGAGCGGGGCGCCGGAACACTGAAGCTTTCTTT. This encodes CASSLGAGRRNTEAFF. The variable domain in full, completed from reference TRBV11-3 and TRBJ1-1, reads EAGVVQSPRYKIIEKKQPVAFWCNPISGHNTLYWYLQNLGQGPELLIRYENEEAVDDSQLPKDRFSAERLKGVDSTLKIQPAELGDSAVYLCASSLGAGRRNTEAFFGQGTRLTVV.

This chain uses TRBV23-1 with TRBJ2-1; D gene uncertain. TRBV23-1 is treated as an ORF (open reading frame) with a function not yet certain. The CDR3 is 15 amino acids. With 0 bases removed from V and 1 base from J, the gap between germline ends came to 7 bases. The CDR3 DNA reads TGCGCCAGCAGTCAATCAGCAAGATCCTACAATGAGCAGTTCTTC. Translated, it gives CASSQSARSYNEQFF.

This chain joins TRBV5-1 and TRBJ1-4, with a tentative D call TRBD1 (5 bases). Germline V gives CDR1 SGHRS, CDR2 YFSETQ. The CDR3 length is 14 residues. Between the trimmed V and J ends, which lost 2 bases and 4 bases, there was a span of 9 bases. The CDR3, as DNA: TGCGCCAGCAGCTTTGGGGGAATTAATGAAAAACTGTTTTTT. Amino acid sequence: CASSFGGINEKLFF.

This clone was seen only a few times. The rearrangement joins TRBV21-1 to TRBJ1-5; TRBD1, the D gene given by the table, was not confirmed from the DNA. TRBV21-1 is tagged as a pseudogene. The CDR3 has 15 residues. This chain's CDR3 is CASTQGTEINQPQHF. CDR3 bases: TGTGCCAGCACCCAGGGGACAGAGATTAATCAGCCCCAGCATTTT.

This clone was recorded a few times. This rearrangement joins TRBV6-5 to TRBJ2-7, with 9 bases aligning to TRBD1. Germline lookup yields CDR1 MNHEY and CDR2 SVGAGI. The trim removed 8 bases at V and 7 bases at J, leaving 3 bases unmatched. There are 11 residues in the CDR3. CDR3 protein: CASGQGREQYF. DNA of the CDR3: TGTGCCAGCGGACAGGGGAGAGAGCAGTACTTC.

The genes are TRBV7-2 and TRBJ1-2, with a possible D match to TRBD1 (6 bases). Germline CDR1 reads SGHTA; CDR2 reads FQGNSA. This CDR3 comprises 15 residues. Trimming took off 0 bases at V and 3 bases at J, with 11 bases between the two ends. The CDR3 here is CASSLAGGHDYGYTF. The CDR3 coding sequence is TGTGCCAGCAGCTTAGCTGGGGGGCACGACTATGGCTACACCTTC.

This clone was detected a few times. The chain joins TRBV7-8 to TRBJ1-4; D unresolved. Trimming cost V 8 bases and J 5 bases, with 15 bases left between them. Germline V gene data show CDR1 as SGHVS and CDR2 as FQNEAQ. The CDR3 loop spans 14 amino acids. In nucleotides, the CDR3 is TGTGCCAGCTGCCCCACCGCCACAAATGAAAAACTGTTTTTT. Protein sequence: CASCPTATNEKLFF.

This clone occurred once. This chain links TRBV19 with TRBJ1-5, with D possibly being TRBD1 (5 bases). The CDR3 is 17 residues long. V lost 5 bases and J lost 0, with 17 bases in between. The germline V gene has CDR1 LNHDA and CDR2 SQIVND (reference sequence). The CDR3 DNA reads as TGTGCCAGTAGTCCCCATGGGACGGTGATTAGCAATCAGCCCCAGCATTTT. This encodes CASSPHGTVISNQPQHF.

The chain recombines TRBV5-5 with TRBJ2-5; D tentatively reads TRBD1 or TRBD2 (5 bases each). The germline CDR1 and CDR2 sequences are SGHKS and YYEKEE (reference sequence). The CDR3 has 15 amino acids. V lost 5 bases and J 2 bases, leaving 16 bases between the germline ends. The CDR3 region has the DNA TGTGCCAGCAGTGTGCCGGGACGTATACAAGAGACCCAGTACTTC. It specifies CASSVPGRIQETQYF.

The chain is built from TRBV7-9 and TRBJ1-5, with D hard to call. In germline, CDR1 is SEHNR, CDR2 FQNEAQ (reference sequence). This CDR3 has 14 amino acids. V was clipped by 3 bases and J by 5 bases, with 11 bases between them. For the CDR3, the DNA is TGTGCCAGCAGCTTGGGTGGGGTGGATCAGCCCCAGCATTTT. This gives the protein CASSLGGVDQPQHF. Full variable domain (outside the CDR3, taken from reference TRBV7-9 and TRBJ1-5): DTGVSQNPRHKITKRGQNVTFRCDPISEHNRLYWYRQTLGQGPEFLTYFQNEAQLEKSRLLSDRFSAERPKGSFSTLEIQRTEQGDSAMYLCASSLGGVDQPQHFGDGTRLSIL.

The rearrangement joins TRBV5-1 to TRBJ2-5; D is undetermined. Germline V gene data show CDR1 as SGHRS and CDR2 as YFSETQ. With 0 bases removed from V and 4 bases from J, the gap between germline ends came to 13 bases. The CDR3 consists of 15 residues. CDR3 amino acids: CASSLGGGIRETQYF. The DNA of the CDR3 is TGCGCCAGCAGCTTGGGCGGTGGTATTAGAGAGACCCAGTACTTC. Using reference TRBV5-1 and TRBJ2-5 for the parts outside the CDR3, the full variable domain is KAGVTQTPRYLIKTRGQQVTLSCSPISGHRSVSWYQQTPGQGLQFLFEYFSETQRNKGNFPGRFSGRQFSNSRSEMNVSTLELGDSALYLCASSLGGGIRETQYFGPGTRLLVL.

The chain recombines TRBV6-1 with TRBJ2-1, with 8 bases identical to TRBD2. The CDR3 has 19 residues. V gave up 2 bases and J gave up 1 base; unmatched junction bases: 13. Germline V lookup: CDR1 MNHNS, CDR2 SASEGT. For the CDR3, the DNA is TGTGCCAGCAGTGAATTGGGACTAGTTGCTTCACCGTCCTACAATGAGCAGTTCTTC. Amino acids: CASSELGLVASPSYNEQFF.

The V and J genes are TRBV12-3 or TRBV12-4 and TRBJ1-1; D gene unclear. V dropped 5 bases and J dropped 6 bases, with 7 bases sitting between them. The CDR3 length is 11 residues. CDR3: CASSPVAEAFF. CDR3 DNA sequence: TGTGCCAGCAGTCCGGTTGCTGAAGCTTTCTTT.

This chain connects TRBV6-5 to TRBJ1-1; D not certain. Germline V gene data show CDR1 as MNHEY and CDR2 as SVGAGI. Trimming pared 3 bases from V and 6 bases from J, leaving 5 bases between. This CDR3 spans 11 amino acids. The CDR3 here is CASSYTPEAFF. DNA of the CDR3: TGTGCCAGCAGTTATACCCCTGAAGCTTTCTTT.